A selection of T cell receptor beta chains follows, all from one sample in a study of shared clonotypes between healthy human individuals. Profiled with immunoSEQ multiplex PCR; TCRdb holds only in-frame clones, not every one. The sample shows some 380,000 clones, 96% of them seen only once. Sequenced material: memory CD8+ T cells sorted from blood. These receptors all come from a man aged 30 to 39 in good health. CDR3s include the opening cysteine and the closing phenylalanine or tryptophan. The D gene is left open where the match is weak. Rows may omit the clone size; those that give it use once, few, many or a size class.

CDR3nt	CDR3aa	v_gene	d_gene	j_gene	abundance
TGTGCCAGCATGACAGGGAACTATGGCTACACCTTC	CASMTGNYGYTF	TRBV28	TRBD1	TRBJ1-2	NA
TGTGCCACCAGCAGCGGTCCCGGGACAGGGGACTACGAGCAGTACTTC	CATSSGPGTGDYEQYF	TRBV15	TRBD1	TRBJ2-7	NA
TGTGCCAGCAGTGAATTGCCCTACGAGCAGTACTTC	CASSELPYEQYF	TRBV25-1	NA	TRBJ2-7	once
TGTGCCAGCAGCTTGTCGTCTAGCGGGAGCGTTGGGGAGCTGTTTTTT	CASSLSSSGSVGELFF	TRBV12-1	NA	TRBJ2-2	NA
TGTGCCTGGACCTGGGGGAATGAGCAGTTCTTC	CAWTWGNEQFF	TRBV30	NA	TRBJ2-1	NA
TGCAGTGTATCCGGGAAAGAGACCCAGTACTTC	CSVSGKETQYF	TRBV20-1	NA	TRBJ2-5	NA
TGTGCCAGCAGTTTACTACTAGCGGGAGGAGCGAGAGAGCAGTACTTC	CASSLLLAGGAREQYF	TRBV28	TRBD2	TRBJ2-7	once
TGTGCCAGTAGTGTTACTCCGGGACAAGCCTACGAGCAGTACTTC	CASSVTPGQAYEQYF	TRBV19	NA	TRBJ2-7	NA
TGTGCCATCAGTGTCCCCCCTAGCGGTCCATCCTACGAGCAGTACTTC	CAISVPPSGPSYEQYF	TRBV10-3	TRBD2	TRBJ2-7	NA
TGTGCCAGCAGTTTAGTTCAAACGGGCCCGTATGGCTACACCTTC	CASSLVQTGPYGYTF	TRBV28	NA	TRBJ1-2	NA
TGTGCCAGCAGTGAAGTCAAAGGGTCCTATGGCTACACCTTC	CASSEVKGSYGYTF	TRBV2	NA	TRBJ1-2	once
TGTGCCAGCAATCCTTACGAGCAGTACTTC	CASNPYEQYF	TRBV2	NA	TRBJ2-7	NA
TGCGCCAGCAGCCTGGAGGGAGAGGCGGGGGCTTTCTTT	CASSLEGEAGAFF	TRBV5-1	NA	TRBJ1-1	NA
TGCGCCAGCAGCTTGGGCCAGCGGGAGGTCGAGCAGTACTTC	CASSLGQREVEQYF	TRBV5-1	TRBD2	TRBJ2-7	once
TGTGCCAGCAGTTTAAATTCACTAGGAGGGGCCTACGAGCAGTACTTC	CASSLNSLGGAYEQYF	TRBV27	NA	TRBJ2-7	NA
TGTGCCAGCAGCTTGGCAGACAGGGTTGAAGCTTTCTTT	CASSLADRVEAFF	TRBV5-5	TRBD1	TRBJ1-1	NA
TGTGCCAGCAGAACAGGGAAGGCTAACTATGGCTACACCTTC	CASRTGKANYGYTF	TRBV28	NA	TRBJ1-2	NA
TGTGCCAGCAGTTATGTCCCTAACTATGGCTACACCTTC	CASSYVPNYGYTF	TRBV6-6	NA	TRBJ1-2	NA
TGTGCCAGCAGTGTTTGGAGCGGTGAAAAACTGTTTTTT	CASSVWSGEKLFF	TRBV6-1	NA	TRBJ1-4	NA
TGTGCCATCAGTGGAGGGTCCGATGAAAAACTGTTTTTT	CAISGGSDEKLFF	TRBV10-3	NA	TRBJ1-4	NA
TGTGCCAGCAGCTTAGCAGATACGCAGTATTTT	CASSLADTQYF	TRBV13	NA	TRBJ2-3	NA
TGTGCCAGCAGTCGAGGCCTCTCTGGAAACACCATATATTTT	CASSRGLSGNTIYF	TRBV6-5	NA	TRBJ1-3	NA
TGTGCCAGCAGTGAACTCTGGGGGGGCGCAGCGGGCAATCAGCCCCAGCATTTT	CASSELWGGAAGNQPQHF	TRBV6-1	NA	TRBJ1-5	NA
TGTGCCAGCAGCCCGGACAGGGACCGAGACGAGCAGTACTTC	CASSPDRDRDEQYF	TRBV5-5	TRBD1	TRBJ2-7	NA
TGTGCCAGCAGTGAACGCAGCTCACCCTACGAGCAGTACTTC	CASSERSSPYEQYF	TRBV25-1	NA	TRBJ2-7	NA
TGTGCCAGCAGCCCCCCTAGCGGGATGCACGGGGAGCTGTTTTTT	CASSPPSGMHGELFF	TRBV28	TRBD2	TRBJ2-2	NA
TGTGCCAGCAGTGTGGTCAGGGAGGCAGATACGCAGTATTTT	CASSVVREADTQYF	TRBV6-1	NA	TRBJ2-3	NA
TGCGCCAGCCGACAGGGCTCTGGGGCCAACGTCCTGACTTTC	CASRQGSGANVLTF	TRBV5-1	TRBD1	TRBJ2-6	NA
TGTGCCAGCAGCTACCCTTCGGGGAATGAGCAGTTCTTC	CASSYPSGNEQFF	TRBV7-9	NA	TRBJ2-1	NA
TGTGCCAGCACTCAGACGGACCTCTACGAGCAGTACTTC	CASTQTDLYEQYF	TRBV6-6	NA	TRBJ2-7	NA
TGTGCCAGCAGCCAGATGACTAGCCCCAATGAGCAGTTCTTC	CASSQMTSPNEQFF	TRBV7-8	TRBD2	TRBJ2-1	NA
TGCAGCGTTGAAAGGTTGGGGGGTTACGAGCAGTACTTC	CSVERLGGYEQYF	TRBV29-1	NA	TRBJ2-7	NA